Listed below are T cell receptor beta chains from one sample, sequenced in a study of liver allograft versus peripheral blood T cells. TCRdb re-called the reads through MiXCR, storing one row per CDR3 protein. The table lists over 10,000 distinct CDR3 sequences, 25% to 35% of them singletons, with less than 2.5% in the top ten. These receptor sequences come from a human patient who had a liver transplant. Some T cells may have come from the graft donor. The CDR3 runs from the conserved cysteine through the conserved F or W. The D gene is left open where the match is weak. Part of the rows lack a size; the others show once, few, many or a class for expanded clones.

clone_size j_call cdr3_length d_call v_call cdr3_nt cdr3_aa
medium-sized TRBJ2-3 15 TRBD1 TRBV15 TGTGCCACCAGCAGAGAGTTCTCACAGGGGGATACGCAGTATTTT CATSREFSQGDTQYF
. TRBJ2-4 12 . TRBV20-1 TGCAGTGCTAGTCGAGCCAAAAACATTCAGTACTTC CSASRAKNIQYF
medium-sized TRBJ2-7 13 . TRBV6-6 TGTGCCAGCAGTTACAACAGAGATTACGAGCAGTACTTC CASSYNRDYEQYF
few TRBJ1-6 15 . TRBV5-1 TGCGCCAGCAGCTTGGGCTCAGGGGATAATTCACCCCTCCACTTT CASSLGSGDNSPLHF
medium-sized TRBJ2-3 14 . TRBV6-6 TGTGCCAGCAGTTACGGCCAGAGCACAGATACGCAGTATTTT CASSYGQSTDTQYF
few TRBJ1-3 10 . TRBV6-2/TRBV6-3 TGTGCCAGCAGCGAAAACACCATATATTTT CASSENTIYF
. TRBJ1-4 14 . TRBV6-5 TGTGCCAGCAGTTACGGACAGCTCAATGAAAAACTGTTTTTT CASSYGQLNEKLFF
medium-sized TRBJ2-4 17 TRBD2 TRBV19 TGTGCCAGCACGACTAGCGGGGGGGCATCGACCAAAAACATTCAGTACTTC CASTTSGGASTKNIQYF
. TRBJ2-1 15 TRBD2 TRBV19 TGTGCCAGTAGTAATCGTCTAGCGGGGTACAATGAGCAGTTCTTC CASSNRLAGYNEQFF
. TRBJ2-5 14 . TRBV6-5 TGTGCCAGCAAAAGGGGACCCACCCAAGAGACCCAGTACTTC CASKRGPTQETQYF
. TRBJ1-4 15 . TRBV6-1 TGTGCCAGCATTGAAGCGCTCGCAACTAATGAAAAACTGTTTTTT CASIEALATNEKLFF
. TRBJ1-5 15 . TRBV28 TGTGCCAGCAGTCCCCGGGACGAAGGCAATCAGCCCCAGCATTTT CASSPRDEGNQPQHF
once TRBJ2-7 16 TRBD2 TRBV6-6 TGTGCCAGCAGTTACATGACTAGCGGGGCCTCCTACGAGCAGTACTTC CASSYMTSGASYEQYF
medium-sized TRBJ2-3 17 TRBD2 TRBV18 TGTGCCAGCTCACCGCCCGGACTAGCGGGGGGGTTAGATACGCAGTATTTT CASSPPGLAGGLDTQYF
. TRBJ2-7 14 . TRBV19 TGTGCCAGTAGTACCGGGGCCAGCTCCTACGAGCAGTACTTC CASSTGASSYEQYF
. TRBJ2-7 15 TRBD1 TRBV5-4 TGTGCCAGCAGACTAGACAGGGGGCGCGACTACGAGCAGTACTTC CASRLDRGRDYEQYF
medium-sized TRBJ2-7 13 . TRBV5-6 TGTGCCAGCAGCTATTCCGGGACCTACGAGCAGTACTTC CASSYSGTYEQYF
medium-sized TRBJ2-1 16 TRBD2 TRBV18 TGTGCCAGCTCACCACTTACTAGCGGGGAGTACAATGAGCAGTTCTTC CASSPLTSGEYNEQFF
few TRBJ2-7 14 . TRBV6-5 TGTGCCAGCAGTTACTCTCTAGCCGAGAGCGAGCAGTACTTC CASSYSLAESEQYF
many TRBJ1-6 13 . TRBV19 TGTGCCAGTAGTTGGCTAGGGAATTCACCCCTCCACTTT CASSWLGNSPLHF
many TRBJ2-5 18 TRBD2 TRBV9 TGTGCCAGCAGCGTAGGGGGTGGGCTAGCGGGGAACCAAGAGACCCAGTACTTC CASSVGGGLAGNQETQYF
few TRBJ2-7 13 TRBD1 TRBV27 TGTGCCAGCAGTTCCACGGACAGGGCCGAGCAGTACTTC CASSSTDRAEQYF
. TRBJ2-7 14 . TRBV19 TGTGCCAGTAGTATCTCGGTCACCACCTACGAGCAGTACTTC CASSISVTTYEQYF
. TRBJ2-1 15 TRBD2 TRBV5-1 TGCGCCAGCAGCACCTCAGCGGGATCCTACAATGAGCAGTTCTTC CASSTSAGSYNEQFF
medium-sized TRBJ2-1 18 TRBD2 TRBV11-2 TGTGCCAGCAGCCCTATTAAGGCGGGGACTAGCGGGACTCATGAGCAGTTCTTC CASSPIKAGTSGTHEQFF
medium-sized TRBJ2-4 12 . TRBV6-6 TGTGCCAGCAGTTATTGGAAAAACATTCAGTACTTC CASSYWKNIQYF
medium-sized TRBJ1-2 13 . TRBV6-1 TGTGCCAGCAGTGCTCGTCAGAACTATGGCTACACCTTC CASSARQNYGYTF
medium-sized TRBJ1-1 16 TRBD1 TRBV18 TGTGCCAGCTCACTCGGACAGGGGCTGGCGAACACTGAAGCTTTCTTT CASSLGQGLANTEAFF
once TRBJ1-4 17 . TRBV5-4 TGTGCCAGCAGTTCGGCCCGGGCCTCGGGAGAATATGAAAAACTGTTTTTT CASSSARASGEYEKLFF
. TRBJ1-6 12 . TRBV5-1 TGCGCCAGCAGCTCCAATAATTCACCCCTCCACTTT CASSSNNSPLHF
. TRBJ1-6 13 . TRBV19 TGTGCCGGGAGGAGGGGGGTTAATTCACCCCTCCACTTT CAGRRGVNSPLHF
. TRBJ2-5 14 . TRBV24-1 TGTGCCACCAGTACCGGACAATTACAAGAGACCCAGTACTTC CATSTGQLQETQYF
once TRBJ2-7 10 . TRBV9 TGTGCCAGCAGCGTCAGGGTTCGGTACTTC CASSVRVRYF
medium-sized TRBJ2-3 16 . TRBV18 TGTGCCAGCTCACCACCTATAGCAGGAAGCACAGATACGCAGTATTTT CASSPPIAGSTDTQYF
. TRBJ1-4 15 TRBD1 TRBV7-9 TGTGCCAGCAGCTCGTGGGACAGGGAGGGTGAAAAACTGTTTTTT CASSSWDREGEKLFF
many TRBJ1-1 13 . TRBV11-1 TGTGCCAGCAGCTTAGTCAGGGGTACTGAAGCTTTCTTT CASSLVRGTEAFF
few TRBJ2-1 13 . TRBV7-3 TGTGCCAGCAGCTTCGGACTCTACAATGAGCAGTTCTTC CASSFGLYNEQFF
few TRBJ1-1 12 . TRBV29-1 TGCAGCGTTGAAGAGACAGTAACTGAAGCTTTCTTT CSVEETVTEAFF